The 8 T cell receptor beta chains given below trace back to one sample, sequenced in a study of blood T cell repertoires in COVID-19. Measured with immunoSEQ multiplex PCR; TCRdb has only the in-frame clones, and not every one. The sample lists tens of thousands of clones, about nine tenths occurring once. The specimen was peripheral blood. These receptors originate from a man aged 45-65 years with active COVID-19.

This clone was picked up one time. The chain links TRBV6-2 or TRBV6-3 to TRBJ2-1; D possibly corresponds to TRBD1 (5 bases). CDR1 is MNHEY, CDR2 SVGEGT, per germline. There are 14 residues in the CDR3. Trimming removed 2 bases from V and 3 bases from J, with 8 bases in between. CDR3 sequence reads: CASSYSRVYNEQFF. The CDR3 DNA follows: TGTGCCAGCAGTTACAGCAGGGTCTACAATGAGCAGTTCTTC.

The V and J genes are TRBV28 and TRBJ1-5; 11 positions agree with TRBD1. V trimming: 6 bases; J trimming: 6 bases; junction bases outside the gene matches: 7. Germline values: CDR1 MDHEN, CDR2 SYDVKM. The CDR3 loop spans 15 amino acids. The CDR3 DNA is TGTGCCAGCAGGCCCGGGACAGGGGGGAGTCAGCCCCAGCATTTT. Translation gives CASRPGTGGSQPQHF.

The chain combines TRBV10-3 with TRBJ2-7, with 8 bases lining up with TRBD1. The CDR3 length is 14 residues. Germline values: CDR1 ENHRY, CDR2 SYGVKD. V trimming: 2 bases; J trimming: 6 bases; junction bases outside the gene matches: 6. CDR3 residues: CAISEGQGWSEQYF. Here the CDR3 DNA reads TGTGCCATCAGTGAGGGACAGGGTTGGTCCGAGCAGTACTTC.

This chain links TRBV27 with TRBJ1-4; D may be TRBD1 (6 bases). The germline CDR1 and CDR2 sequences are MNHEY and SMNVEV (reference sequence). Between the trimmed V and J ends, which lost 4 bases and 0 bases, there was a span of 9 bases. The CDR3 has 15 residues. The chain's CDR3 is CASSSTGSTNEKLFF. Here the CDR3 DNA reads TGTGCCAGCAGTTCGACAGGATCAACTAATGAAAAACTGTTTTTT.

The chain is built from TRBV18 and TRBJ2-5; tentatively, D is TRBD1 (6 bases). This CDR3 is built from 14 residues. The germline gives CDR1 KGHSH, CDR2 LQKENI. The V gene lost 6 bases and the J gene lost 2 bases, with 13 bases spanning the gap. CDR3 sequence: CASSAKDRQETQYF. The CDR3 DNA reads TGTGCCAGCTCCGCCAAGGACAGACAAGAGACCCAGTACTTC. Drawing the rest from reference TRBV18 and TRBJ2-5, the complete variable domain is NAGVMQNPRHLVRRRGQEARLRCSPMKGHSHVYWYRQLPEEGLKFMVYLQKENIIDESGMPKERFSAEFPKEGPSILRIQQVVRGDSAAYFCASSAKDRQETQYFGPGTRLLVL.

V gene TRBV19 combines with J gene TRBJ1-5; a possible D gene is TRBD1 (6 bases). V lost 6 bases and J 7 bases, leaving 16 bases between the germline ends. This CDR3 has 14 amino acids. From germline, CDR1 is LNHDA and CDR2 SQIVND (reference sequence). CDR3 residues: CASRRARGSQPQHF. Here the CDR3 DNA reads TGTGCCAGTAGAAGAGCCAGGGGTAGCCAGCCCCAGCATTTT.

This chain uses TRBV5-6 with TRBJ2-7; 7 bases map to TRBD2. Germline CDR1 is SGHDT and CDR2 is YYEEEE. This CDR3 has 13 residues. V was pared by 6 bases and J by 0 bases, with 3 bases of the junction left unmatched. The CDR3 DNA follows: TGTGCCAGCACTGTAGCGGGCTCCTACGAGCAGTACTTC. It codes for CASTVAGSYEQYF.

This clone is classed as large. This rearrangement joins TRBV6-5 to TRBJ1-5; 8 nucleotides line up with TRBD1. The CDR3 runs 15 residues. The junction had 7 bases not matched to a gene; V was cut back by 6 bases and J by 3 bases. The V gene's germline CDR1 is MNHEY and CDR2 SVGAGI. CDR3 DNA sequence: TGTGCCAGCAGCACTTGGGGACAGGACAATCAGCCCCAGCATTTT. Translation: CASSTWGQDNQPQHF.